Listed here are 21 T cell receptor beta chains from one sample, sequenced in a study of cytomegalovirus exposure and HLA in healthy donors. PCR primers comprised 60 Vbeta and 13 Jbeta primers. Profiling relied on immunoSEQ multiplex PCR, and the TCRdb table lists in-frame clones only, not all of them. This sample carries approximately 130,000 clones, about 80% of them seen once, and the ten largest clones take under 3%. Sequencing was performed on PBMCs. These receptors were obtained from a boy younger than 10 in good health and CMV-seronegative.

Points on this clone: At one end, the junction sequence differs from germline, possibly due to a read error. Here the CDR3 DNA reads TGTGCCAGCAGTTGGGCCTTTAACACCGGGGAGCTGTCTTTT. Protein product: CASSWAFNTGELSF. The genes are TRBV6-4 and TRBJ2-2, with TRBD2 as a possible D gene (5 bases). This CDR3 has 14 residues. Per the germline V gene, CDR1 is MRHNA and CDR2 is SNTAGT.

The V gene is TRBV11-3, the J gene TRBJ2-1, with 9 bases lining up with TRBD1. This CDR3 is 16 amino acids long. V lost 5 bases to trimming and J lost 7 bases; unmatched junction nucleotides: 12. Germline-derived CDR1 and CDR2 are SGHNT and YENEEA. CDR3 nucleotides: TGTGCCAGCAGCACCCGGACAGGGGTCGCCTTAAATGAGCAGTTCTTC. Translation: CASSTRTGVALNEQFF.

This clone was recorded once. J is TRBJ2-2 and V is TRBV19; 9 nucleotides match TRBD1. This CDR3 comprises 15 residues. The germline V gene has CDR1 LNHDA and CDR2 SQIVND (reference sequence). Trimming at V came to 3 bases and at J to 4 bases, leaving 3 bases not matched to a gene. This CDR3 reads CASSIETGGTGELFF. The CDR3, as DNA: TGTGCCAGTAGTATCGAGACAGGGGGCACCGGGGAGCTGTTTTTT.

The genes are TRBV21-1 and TRBJ2-7; TRBD1, the D gene given by the table, was not confirmed from the DNA. TRBV21-1 counts as a pseudogene. The CDR3 length is 16 residues. CDR3 region: CASLAPDRRGYYEQYV. The DNA for the CDR3 is TGTGCCAGCCTCGCTCCGGACAGGCGTGGGTACTACGAGCAGTACGTC.

The chain carries TRBV2 and TRBJ1-1; TRBD1 agrees at 9 bases. The CDR3 totals 15 residues. CDR1 and CDR2 (germline): SNHLY, FYNNEI. J was trimmed by 4 bases and V by 6 bases; bases with no gene match: 9. CDR3 loop: CASRGGQGAGTEAFF. DNA for the CDR3: TGTGCCAGCAGAGGGGGACAGGGTGCCGGCACTGAAGCTTTCTTT.

The CDR3 loop is CASSPRQGGWGTEAFF. CDR3 bases: TGTGCCAGCAGCCCGAGACAGGGAGGCTGGGGCACTGAAGCTTTCTTT. This chain connects TRBV7-2 to TRBJ1-1; 7 bases match TRBD1. The junction had 13 bases not matched to a gene; V was cut back by 5 bases and J by 4 bases. The V gene's germline CDR1 is SGHTA and CDR2 FQGNSA. The CDR3 spans 16 residues.

DNA for the CDR3: TGCGCCAGCAGCCAAGATTTTACTAGCGGGGGCTCCTTCACAGATACGCAGTATTTT. Residues: CASSQDFTSGGSFTDTQYF. This chain uses TRBV4-3 with TRBJ2-3; the match to TRBD2 covers 11 bases. Germline V gives CDR1 LGHNA, CDR2 YSLEER. CDR3 length equals 19 residues. V lost 0 bases to trimming and J lost 2 bases; unmatched junction nucleotides: 10.

This chain uses TRBV30 with TRBJ2-1, with TRBD2 matching 12 bases. CDR1 GTSNPN and CDR2 SVGIG come from the germline V gene (reference sequence). With V trimmed by 0 bases and J by 9 bases, 6 bases remained unmatched. This CDR3 is built from 15 residues. The CDR3 DNA sequence: TGTGCCTGGAGTGTGTGGACTAGCGGGGAAAGTGAGCAGTTCTTC. Translating it yields CAWSVWTSGESEQFF.

CDR3 in DNA: TGTGCCAGCAGTCCCAACAGGGTTTCCTATAATTCACCCCTCCACTTT. It is translated as CASSPNRVSYNSPLHF. The chain uses TRBV27 and TRBJ1-6; maybe TRBD1 (6 bases). Per germline, CDR1 MNHEY and CDR2 SMNVEV (reference sequence). The CDR3 runs 16 residues. V was pared by 5 bases and J by 1 base, with 12 bases between.

The CDR3: CASSFAPEGNQPQHF. The CDR3 DNA is TGTGCCAGCAGCTTCGCCCCGGAGGGCAATCAGCCCCAGCATTTT. This chain joins TRBV11-2 and TRBJ1-5; unclear D gene. The germline CDR1 and CDR2 sequences are SGHAT and FQNNGV. V lost 3 bases, J lost 2 bases, and 11 bases lay in between. The CDR3 sequence is 15 residues long.

As for this clone: The same CDR3 arises from other DNA sequences in this sample as well. The CDR3 region is CASSGGVRTDTQYF. The CDR3, as DNA: TGTGCCAGCAGCGGCGGGGTACGAACAGATACGCAGTATTTT. This chain connects TRBV9 to TRBJ2-3; tentative D call: TRBD2 (6 bases). The V gene's germline CDR1 is SGDLS and CDR2 YYNGEE. The CDR3 loop spans 14 amino acids. The V end was cut by 3 bases, the J end by 3 bases, with 11 bases between.

This chain connects TRBV7-2 to TRBJ2-5, with D uncertain. Deletions cut 1 base from V and 8 bases from J, with 5 bases between. The CDR3 consists of 11 residues. Germline V gives CDR1 SGHTA, CDR2 FQGNSA. CDR3: CASSLGITQYF. The CDR3 nucleotides are TGTGCCAGCAGCTTAGGTATTACCCAGTACTTC.

The chain couples TRBV4-1 to TRBJ2-1, with TRBD2 matching over 10 bases. Trimming removed 3 bases from V and 0 bases from J; junction bases left unmatched: 8. CDR3 length: 18 residues. Germline V gives CDR1 MGHRA, CDR2 YSYEKL. The CDR3 spells CASSHPRTSGRSYNEQFF. CDR3 bases: TGCGCCAGCAGCCACCCTAGGACTAGCGGTCGCTCCTACAATGAGCAGTTCTTC.

V and J are TRBV9 and TRBJ1-2, with TRBD1 identical over 7 bases. This CDR3 comprises 14 residues. Germline V lookup: CDR1 SGDLS, CDR2 YYNGEE. With V trimmed by 0 bases and J by 6 bases, 5 bases remained unmatched. This CDR3 reads CASSVVDRPDGYTF. CDR3 DNA sequence: TGTGCCAGCAGCGTAGTGGACAGGCCAGATGGCTACACCTTC.

CDR3 sequence: CASSYSSRQAYNEQFF. The CDR3 DNA is TGTGCCAGCAGTTACTCGTCCCGACAGGCCTACAATGAGCAGTTCTTC. The V gene is TRBV6-5, the J gene TRBJ2-1, with a weak D call TRBD1 (6 bases). In germline, CDR1 is MNHEY, CDR2 SVGAGI. This CDR3 contains 16 residues. Trimming shortened V by 0 bases and J by 2 bases, and 11 bases separated the two germline ends.

This clone was recorded once. The V call is TRBV5-1, the J call TRBJ1-2; D remains unclear. The germline V and J ends were trimmed by 4 bases and 6 bases, with 16 bases remaining between them. The germline V gene has CDR1 SGHRS and CDR2 YFSETQ. The CDR3 contains 14 residues. The CDR3, as DNA: TGCGCCAGCAGCCCCCTTCTGAGGAACCATGGCTACACCTTC. Translated, it gives CASSPLLRNHGYTF.

The rearrangement links TRBV25-1 to TRBJ1-2; the D is unclear. Germline V gene lookup returns CDR1 MGHDK and CDR2 SYGVNS. Trimming pared 4 bases from V and 4 bases from J, leaving 13 bases between. This CDR3 region has 14 residues. The CDR3 sequence: CASSGTGRPYGYTF. CDR3 nucleotides: TGTGCCAGCAGTGGCACCGGGAGACCCTATGGCTACACCTTC.

The V gene is TRBV4-1, the J gene TRBJ1-1; D ambiguous. This CDR3 is 14 amino acids long. Germline assignment: CDR1 MGHRA and CDR2 YSYEKL. V lost 1 base and J 4 bases, leaving 10 bases between the germline ends. The CDR3 protein is CASSQVGRVTEAFF. Written as DNA, the CDR3 is TGCGCCAGCAGCCAAGTAGGGAGGGTCACTGAAGCTTTCTTT.

The CDR3 loop reads CASSDLAGANEQFF. The CDR3, as DNA: TGTGCCAGCAGTGACCTAGCGGGAGCCAATGAGCAGTTCTTC. This chain joins TRBV6-4 and TRBJ2-1; 10 bases are shared with TRBD2. V was clipped by 2 bases and J by 6 bases; unmatched bases: 1. The CDR3 consists of 14 residues. Germline CDR1 and CDR2: MRHNA and SNTAGT.

This clone came up once. The genes are TRBV5-1 and TRBJ1-1, with TRBD1 matching 7 bases. The V gene's germline CDR1 is SGHRS and CDR2 YFSETQ. The CDR3 covers 14 residues. V lost 0 bases and J lost 4; bases outside the gene matches: 3. As DNA, the CDR3 is TGCGCCAGCAGCTTGGGACAGGGAATCACTGAAGCTTTCTTT. The encoded protein is CASSLGQGITEAFF.

The count of this clone is one. The chain uses TRBV5-4 and TRBJ1-6; 7 bases map to TRBD1. Per the germline V gene, CDR1 is SGHNT and CDR2 is YYREEE (reference sequence). The CDR3 loop spans 14 amino acids. With V trimmed by 2 bases and J by 9 bases, 5 bases remained unmatched. Written as DNA, the CDR3 is TGTGCCAGCAGCTTACGACAGGGAGGTTCACCCCTCCACTTT. Translated, it gives CASSLRQGGSPLHF.